This entry lists 9 T cell receptor beta chains sequenced from one sample in a study of blood T cell repertoires in COVID-19 (dated by TCRdb to between 2020 and 2021). Libraries were built with the immunoSEQ multiplex PCR assay. The clones in this table, taken by TCRdb from immuneACCESS, are in-frame only. Not every clone is retained; where verified, under half of the shortfall comes from an unresolved V gene, and the cause of the rest is unknown. Here the sample has 35,000 to 50,000 clones; about 70% occur a single time. In total, the top ten clones hold approximately 61% of the sample. Source material: peripheral blood. The source is a man older than 75 with acute or convalescent COVID-19.

CDR3 sequence reads: CASSLESGRFLGNEQFF. CDR3 bases: TGTGCCAGCAGCTTGGAGAGCGGGAGGTTCCTGGGGAATGAGCAGTTCTTC. The V call is TRBV5-6, the J call TRBJ2-1; 9 bases fit TRBD2. CDR1 is SGHDT and CDR2 is YYEEEE in the germline V gene. The CDR3 totals 17 residues. Trimming at V came to 0 bases and at J to 7 bases, leaving 11 bases not matched to a gene.

The chain uses TRBV30 and TRBJ1-3; D remains ambiguous. Germline CDR1 GTSNPN, CDR2 SVGIG (reference sequence). Trimming cost V 0 bases and J 0 bases, with 9 bases left between them. The CDR3 is 15 residues long. Here the CDR3 DNA reads TGTGCCTGGAGTGTACCCATACTCTCTGGAAACACCATATATTTT. It is translated as CAWSVPILSGNTIYF.

J is TRBJ1-6 and V is TRBV18, with 7 bases fitting TRBD1. CDR3 length: 13 amino acids. The germline V gene has CDR1 KGHSH and CDR2 LQKENI. After removal of 6 bases from V and 10 bases from J, the junction contained 6 bases not matched to a gene. As DNA, the CDR3 is TGTGCCAGCTCTCGGGACAGTCGGTCACCCCTCCACTTT. This gives the protein CASSRDSRSPLHF.

V and J are TRBV7-8 and TRBJ1-5; TRBD1 is a possible D gene (6 bases). Trimming took 5 bases from V and 9 from J, leaving 14 bases between them. The CDR3 extends over 13 amino acids. Germline V gene data show CDR1 as SGHVS and CDR2 as FQNEAQ. The CDR3 coding sequence is TGTGCCAGCAGCCCGAACAGGGTACGGCCCCAGCATTTT. This encodes CASSPNRVRPQHF.

CDR3 nucleotides: TGTGCCAGCAGCCTGGGGCGCTCCTATAATTCACCCCTCCACTTT. This codes for CASSLGRSYNSPLHF. V and J are TRBV6-5 and TRBJ1-6; maybe TRBD1 (5 bases). Trimming cost V 6 bases and J 0 bases, with 9 bases left between them. Germline lookup yields CDR1 MNHEY and CDR2 SVGAGI. The CDR3 consists of 15 residues.

The chain has TRBV30 and TRBJ2-7; D unclear. Germline V gene data show CDR1 as GTSNPN and CDR2 as SVGIG (reference sequence). CDR3 length equals 13 residues. Trimming stripped 0 bases from V and 3 bases from J, with 9 bases between. The CDR3 spells CAWSVQKFYEQYF. The DNA of the CDR3 is TGTGCCTGGAGTGTTCAGAAGTTCTACGAGCAGTACTTC. The complete variable domain, with remaining parts taken from reference TRBV30 and TRBJ2-7, reads SQTIHQWPATLVQPVGSPLSLECTVEGTSNPNLYWYRQAAGRGLQLLFYSVGIGQISSEVPQNLSASRPQDRQFILSSKKLLLSDSGFYLCAWSVQKFYEQYFGPGTRLTVT.

The J gene is TRBJ1-2, the V gene TRBV19, with TRBD1 matching 7 bases. Trimming took 8 bases from V and 4 from J; bases not matched to a gene: 7. The CDR3 contains 13 residues. Per the germline V gene, CDR1 is LNHDA and CDR2 is SQIVND (reference sequence). CDR3 DNA sequence: TGTGCCAGTGGGGACAGACGGATCTATGGCTACACCTTC. Translated, it gives CASGDRRIYGYTF.

The gene calls are TRBV28 and TRBJ2-2, with D possibly being TRBD2 (6 bases). V lost 11 bases and J lost 0, with 10 bases in between. This CDR3 region has 13 residues. Per germline, CDR1 MDHEN and CDR2 SYDVKM. CDR3 protein: CASSGPNTGELFF. CDR3 nucleotide sequence: TGTGCCTCCAGCGGGCCGAACACCGGGGAGCTGTTTTTT.

The chain links TRBV27 to TRBJ1-2; D perhaps matches TRBD1 (6 bases). This CDR3 comprises 13 residues. Per the germline V gene, CDR1 is MNHEY and CDR2 is SMNVEV (reference sequence). V was clipped by 2 bases and J by 8 bases, with 12 bases between them. The CDR3 nucleotides read TGTGCCAGCAGTTTAACACAGGGTCAAGGCTACACCTTC. It specifies CASSLTQGQGYTF.